These 23 T cell receptor beta chains were sequenced from one sample in a study of shared clonotypes between healthy human individuals. Using immunoSEQ multiplex PCR, the repertoire was profiled, and TCRdb retains in-frame clones only, with some absent. The sample has a few million clones, 95% seen once; the top ten hold around 0.13%. The sequenced sample consisted of naive CD4+ T cells sorted from blood. Regarding subset: CD45RA+ positively selected. These TCRs come from a man between 18 and 29 years old in good health.

The chain employs TRBV29-1 and TRBJ2-3; no clear D. The germline gives CDR1 SQVTM, CDR2 ANQGSEA. V lost 4 bases and J 1 base, leaving 12 bases between the germline ends. The CDR3 totals 14 residues. CDR3 coding DNA: TGCAGCGTTGTAGAAGTGTACGGCACAGATACGCAGTATTTT. Translated: CSVVEVYGTDTQYF.

In this sample, this clone turned up a few times. This chain uses TRBV6-5 with TRBJ1-2; no clear D. From germline, CDR1 is MNHEY and CDR2 SVGAGI. V shed 2 bases and J shed 3 bases, with 10 bases lying between them. The CDR3 is 14 residues long. The CDR3 DNA is TGTGCCAGCAGTTACAGGGCCACCTACTATGGCTACACCTTC. This encodes CASSYRATYYGYTF.

The chain has TRBV6-1 and TRBJ1-5; TRBD1 might be the D (5 bases). This CDR3 has 16 residues. V dropped 3 bases and J dropped 0 bases, with 12 bases sitting between them. CDR1 and CDR2 from the germline V gene are MNHNS and SASEGT. CDR3 sequence reads: CASSDGTGSSNQPQHF. The CDR3 DNA reads TGTGCCAGCAGTGATGGAACAGGATCTAGCAATCAGCCCCAGCATTTT.

The chain has TRBV30 and TRBJ2-1, with 13 bases lining up with TRBD2. V was clipped by 0 bases and J by 0 bases; unmatched bases: 14. Germline V gene data show CDR1 as GTSNPN and CDR2 as SVGIG (reference sequence). The CDR3 has 21 residues. CDR3 residues: CAWSVTSGLAGFTNSYNEQFF. In nucleotides, the CDR3 is TGTGCCTGGAGTGTAACCTCGGGACTAGCGGGATTTACAAACTCCTACAATGAGCAGTTCTTC. Complete variable domain (other parts from reference TRBV30 and TRBJ2-1): SQTIHQWPATLVQPVGSPLSLECTVEGTSNPNLYWYRQAAGRGLQLLFYSVGIGQISSEVPQNLSASRPQDRQFILSSKKLLLSDSGFYLCAWSVTSGLAGFTNSYNEQFFGPGTRLTVL.

The chain carries TRBV25-1 and TRBJ2-5, with a tentative D call TRBD2 (5 bases). The J call may be wrong; the DNA end is better matched by TRBJ2-7. The CDR3 runs 13 residues. Germline V CDR1 and CDR2: MGHDK, SYGVNS. The CDR3 DNA follows: TGTGCCAGCAGTCCCTGGGAGACCTACGAGCAGTACTTC. Its translation: CASSPWETYEQYF.

The CDR3 nucleotides are TGTGCCAGCAGAGGACACAATCCTGGGGATAATGAAAAACTGTTTTTT. It specifies CASRGHNPGDNEKLFF. The chain joins TRBV27 to TRBJ1-4, with a possible D match to TRBD1 (5 bases). The CDR3 covers 16 residues. The ends were cut back, 6 bases at V and 4 bases at J, with 18 bases in the middle. CDR1 MNHEY and CDR2 SMNVEV come from the germline V gene (reference sequence).

This clone was counted a single time. The chain carries TRBV9 and TRBJ2-7; D uncertain. Germline values: CDR1 SGDLS, CDR2 YYNGEE. Trimming stripped 0 bases from V and 4 bases from J, with 8 bases between. CDR3 length: 13 amino acids. CDR3 sequence (DNA): TGTGCCAGCAGCGTAGCGGACGGATACGAGCAGTACTTC. Encoded protein: CASSVADGYEQYF.

The V call is TRBV6-5, the J call TRBJ2-7; D is possibly TRBD2 (5 bases). The CDR3 is 13 amino acids. Trimming cost V 6 bases and J 5 bases, with 14 bases left between them. The germline V gene has CDR1 MNHEY and CDR2 SVGAGI. CDR3 amino acids: CASSRGSSDEQYF. The DNA for the CDR3 is TGTGCCAGCAGCCGAGGGAGTTCGGACGAGCAGTACTTC.

This clone was picked up one time. This rearrangement joins TRBV9 to TRBJ2-1; either TRBD1 or TRBD2 may fit D (5 bases each). The V gene lost 4 bases and the J gene lost 3 bases, with 11 bases spanning the gap. The CDR3 contains 14 residues. Germline loops: CDR1 SGDLS, CDR2 YYNGEE. CDR3 sequence: CASSPRDLYNEQFF. The CDR3 DNA is TGTGCCAGCAGCCCCCGGGACCTCTACAATGAGCAGTTCTTC. Full variable domain (missing parts from reference TRBV9 and TRBJ2-1): DSGVTQTPKHLITATGQRVTLRCSPRSGDLSVYWYQQSLDQGLQFLIQYYNGEERAKGNILERFSAQQFPDLHSELNLSSLELGDSALYFCASSPRDLYNEQFFGPGTRLTVL.

V is TRBV13 and J is TRBJ2-2; TRBD1 agrees at 11 bases. Germline V CDR1 and CDR2: PRHDT, FYEKMQ (reference sequence). CDR3 length: 16 amino acids. V gave up 6 bases and J gave up 5 bases; unmatched junction bases: 8. The CDR3 DNA is TGTGCCAGCAGGAACCGGGACAGGGGGTATACCGGGGAGCTGTTTTTT. It translates to CASRNRDRGYTGELFF.

V and J are TRBV18 and TRBJ2-1, with D perhaps TRBD1 (6 bases). Trimming cost V 3 bases and J 2 bases, with 11 bases left between them. Germline CDR1 KGHSH, CDR2 LQKENI. The CDR3 covers 15 residues. CDR3 bases: TGTGCCAGCTCACCTCGACAGGACACCTACAATGAGCAGTTCTTC. Residues: CASSPRQDTYNEQFF.

This sequence joins TRBV7-9 and TRBJ2-3; 14 bases match TRBD2. The CDR3 is 19 amino acids. CDR1 and CDR2 (germline): SEHNR, FQNEAQ (reference sequence). The V segment lost 5 bases and the J segment 0 bases; nucleotides outside the gene matches: 10. CDR3 amino acids: CASSTGTSGGTSSTDTQYF. The CDR3 DNA reads as TGTGCCAGCAGCACCGGGACTAGCGGGGGTACCTCTAGCACAGATACGCAGTATTTT.

J is TRBJ2-7 and V is TRBV23-1; 7 nucleotides agree with TRBD2. TRBV23-1 counts as an open reading frame of uncertain function. V was clipped by 8 bases and J by 6 bases; unmatched bases: 13. CDR3 size: 14 residues. The DNA for the CDR3 is TGCGCCAGCGGCCCGTGGGAGGGCCGGGGCGAGCAGTACTTC. Its protein is CASGPWEGRGEQYF.

This clone was found once. The V call is TRBV9, the J call TRBJ2-7, with D uncertain. V dropped 4 bases and J dropped 1 base, with 15 bases sitting between them. The germline V gene has CDR1 SGDLS and CDR2 YYNGEE. The CDR3 is 15 amino acids. The CDR3 coding sequence is TGTGCCAGCAGCCCTAACACGGAAACGTCCTACGAGCAGTACTTC. Amino acids: CASSPNTETSYEQYF.

V and J are TRBV4-3 and TRBJ1-4; 10 nucleotides match TRBD1. Trimming took 1 base from V and 4 from J; bases not matched to a gene: 3. CDR1 is LGHNA and CDR2 is YSLEER in the germline V gene. CDR3 size: 16 residues. The CDR3 is CASSQGTGGFNEKLFF. CDR3 DNA: TGCGCCAGCAGCCAAGGGACAGGGGGATTTAATGAAAAACTGTTTTTT.

The V call is TRBV4-1, the J call TRBJ1-5; perhaps TRBD1 as D (5 bases). Germline assignment: CDR1 MGHRA and CDR2 YSYEKL. Trimming took off 4 bases at V and 3 bases at J, with 19 bases between the two ends. This CDR3 is built from 17 residues. The CDR3 region is CASSPREGISDNQPQHF. The CDR3 DNA reads as TGCGCCAGCAGCCCCAGAGAGGGGATTTCGGACAATCAGCCCCAGCATTTT.

The rearrangement links TRBV19 to TRBJ1-2; TRBD1 matches at 8 bases. The ends lost 4 bases at V and 0 bases at J; junction bases unmatched: 7. This CDR3 has 16 amino acids. Germline lookup yields CDR1 LNHDA and CDR2 SQIVND (reference sequence). The CDR3 loop reads CASSSRDRIPNYGYTF. The CDR3 coding sequence is TGTGCCAGTAGTAGCCGGGACAGGATACCTAACTATGGCTACACCTTC.

V and J are TRBV13 and TRBJ2-7; tentatively, D is TRBD2 (5 bases). V was pared by 6 bases and J by 0 bases, with 12 bases between. Germline assignment: CDR1 PRHDT and CDR2 FYEKMQ (reference sequence). The CDR3 is 14 amino acids. This CDR3 is CASRSGGHSYEQYF. The CDR3 nucleotides are TGTGCCAGCAGATCTGGCGGGCACTCCTACGAGCAGTACTTC.

Turning to this clone: This specimen includes other DNA sequences encoding the same CDR3. The V and J genes are TRBV10-3 and TRBJ1-5; D remains unclear. This CDR3 has 15 residues. The V gene lost 0 bases and the J gene lost 4 bases, with 10 bases spanning the gap. From germline, CDR1 is ENHRY and CDR2 SYGVKD. This chain's CDR3 is CAISESGGRNQPQHF. The DNA of the CDR3 is TGTGCCATCAGTGAGTCCGGAGGGAGAAATCAGCCCCAGCATTTT.

This rearrangement joins TRBV9 to TRBJ2-7; tentatively, D is TRBD1 (6 bases). The CDR3 contains 13 residues. The germline V gene encodes CDR1 SGDLS and CDR2 YYNGEE. The V end was cut by 4 bases, the J end by 5 bases, with 13 bases between. CDR3 nucleotide sequence: TGTGCCAGCAGCTTGGAGACAGGCCACGAGCAGTACTTC. It specifies CASSLETGHEQYF.

CDR3 coding DNA: TGTGCCAGCAGCCAAGGGACTAGCGGGAGCACAGATACGCAGTATTTT. It is translated as CASSQGTSGSTDTQYF. V and J are TRBV4-2 and TRBJ2-3; 11 bases match TRBD2. After removal of 1 base from V and 0 bases from J, the junction contained 0 bases not matched to a gene. Germline CDR1 LGHNA, CDR2 YNFKEQ. The CDR3 is 16 amino acids.

This chain links TRBV6-5 with TRBJ1-5, with D unclear. V lost 8 bases and J 4 bases, leaving 15 bases between the germline ends. Germline CDR1 is MNHEY and CDR2 is SVGAGI. This CDR3 has 14 amino acids. Here the CDR3 DNA reads TGTGCCAGCCGTTCTGCCTCCTTAAATCAGCCCCAGCATTTT. The encoded protein is CASRSASLNQPQHF.

The chain is built from TRBV6-1 and TRBJ1-6; 7 bases agree with TRBD1. Germline values: CDR1 MNHNS, CDR2 SASEGT. CDR3 size: 15 residues. The CDR3 nucleotides are TGTGACCGTCGACAGGGAATAACCCTAAGTTCACCCCTCCACTTT. It codes for CDRRQGITLSSPLHF.